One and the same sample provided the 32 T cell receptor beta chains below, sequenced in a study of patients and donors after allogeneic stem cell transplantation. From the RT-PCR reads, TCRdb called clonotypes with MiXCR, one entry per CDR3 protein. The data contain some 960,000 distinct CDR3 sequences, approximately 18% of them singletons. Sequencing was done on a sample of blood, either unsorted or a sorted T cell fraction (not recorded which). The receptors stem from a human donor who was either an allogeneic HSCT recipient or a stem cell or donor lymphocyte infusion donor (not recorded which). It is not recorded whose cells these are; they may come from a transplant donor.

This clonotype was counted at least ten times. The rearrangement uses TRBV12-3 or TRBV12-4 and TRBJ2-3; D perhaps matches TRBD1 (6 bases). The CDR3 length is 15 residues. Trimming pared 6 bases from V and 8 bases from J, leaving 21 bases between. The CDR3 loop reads CASSLLTGFQVTQYF. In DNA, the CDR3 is TGTGCCAGCAGCCTACTGACAGGTTTTCAGGTTACGCAGTATTTT.

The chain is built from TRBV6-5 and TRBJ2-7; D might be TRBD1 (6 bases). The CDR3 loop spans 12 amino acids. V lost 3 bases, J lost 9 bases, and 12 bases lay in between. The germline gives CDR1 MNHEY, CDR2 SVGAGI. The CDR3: CASSYMGAGQYF. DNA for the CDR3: TGTGCCAGCAGTTATATGGGGGCAGGGCAGTACTTC.

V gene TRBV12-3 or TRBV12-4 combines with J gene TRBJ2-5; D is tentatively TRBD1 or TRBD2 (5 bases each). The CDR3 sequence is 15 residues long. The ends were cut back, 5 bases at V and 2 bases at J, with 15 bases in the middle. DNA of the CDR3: TGTGCCAGCAGTGCCTCGGGGCGGTGGCAAGAGACCCAGTACTTC. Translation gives CASSASGRWQETQYF.

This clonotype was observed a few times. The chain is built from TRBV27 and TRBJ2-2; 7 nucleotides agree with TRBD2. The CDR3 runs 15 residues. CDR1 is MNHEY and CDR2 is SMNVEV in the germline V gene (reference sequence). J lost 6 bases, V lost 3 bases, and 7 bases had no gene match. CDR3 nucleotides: TGTGCCAGCAGTTTGTTGGCGGGAGCTGCCGGGGAGCTGTTTTTT. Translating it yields CASSLLAGAAGELFF.

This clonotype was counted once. CDR3 loop: CASSLGGARVYEQYF. CDR3 in DNA: TGTGCCAGCAGTTTAGGGGGGGCCAGAGTCTACGAGCAGTACTTC. This chain uses TRBV28 with TRBJ2-7, with D tentatively TRBD2 (7 bases). The germline V and J ends were trimmed by 2 bases and 3 bases, with 14 bases remaining between them. The CDR3 covers 15 residues. Per the germline V gene, CDR1 is MDHEN and CDR2 is SYDVKM.

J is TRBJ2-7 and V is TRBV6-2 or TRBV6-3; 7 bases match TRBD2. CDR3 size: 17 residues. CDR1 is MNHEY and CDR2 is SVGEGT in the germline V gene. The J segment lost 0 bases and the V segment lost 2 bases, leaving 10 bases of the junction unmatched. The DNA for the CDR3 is TGTGCCAGCAGTTACCCCCCGGTGCCGGGGGGCTCCTACGAGCAGTACTTC. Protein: CASSYPPVPGGSYEQYF.

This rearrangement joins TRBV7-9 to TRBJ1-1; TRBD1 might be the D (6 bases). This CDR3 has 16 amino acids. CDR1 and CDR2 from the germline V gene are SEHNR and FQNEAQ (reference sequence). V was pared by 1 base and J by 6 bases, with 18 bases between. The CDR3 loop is CASSLGTGFMGAEAFF. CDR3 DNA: TGTGCCAGCAGCTTAGGTACAGGGTTTATGGGCGCTGAAGCTTTCTTT.

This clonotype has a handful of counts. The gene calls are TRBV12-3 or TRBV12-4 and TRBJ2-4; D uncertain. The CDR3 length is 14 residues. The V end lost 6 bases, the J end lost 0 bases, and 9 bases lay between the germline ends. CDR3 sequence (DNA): TGTGCCAGCAGCCGCGACGGAGCCAAAAACATTCAGTACTTC. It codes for CASSRDGAKNIQYF.

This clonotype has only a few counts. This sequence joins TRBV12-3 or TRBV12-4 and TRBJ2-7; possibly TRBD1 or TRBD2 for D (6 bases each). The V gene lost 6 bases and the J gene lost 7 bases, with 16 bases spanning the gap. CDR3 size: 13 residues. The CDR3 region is CASRGGIEGEQYF. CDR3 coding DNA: TGTGCCAGCAGGGGGGGCATAGAGGGTGAGCAGTACTTC.

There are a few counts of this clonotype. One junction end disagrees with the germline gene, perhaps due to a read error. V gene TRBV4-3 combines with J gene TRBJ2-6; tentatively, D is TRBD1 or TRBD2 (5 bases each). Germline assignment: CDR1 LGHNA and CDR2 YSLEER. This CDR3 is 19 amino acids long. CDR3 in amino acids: CASSKDRDARTSGANVLTF. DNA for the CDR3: TGCGCCAGCAGCAAAGACCGGGACGCGAGGACCTCTGGGGCCAACGTCCTGACTTTC.

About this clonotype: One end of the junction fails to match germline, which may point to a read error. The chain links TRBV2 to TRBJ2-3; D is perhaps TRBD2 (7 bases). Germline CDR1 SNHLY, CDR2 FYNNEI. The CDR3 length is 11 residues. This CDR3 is CASSNNRAGDF. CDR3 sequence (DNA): TGTGCCAGTTCTAACAACAGGGCGGGGGACTTT.

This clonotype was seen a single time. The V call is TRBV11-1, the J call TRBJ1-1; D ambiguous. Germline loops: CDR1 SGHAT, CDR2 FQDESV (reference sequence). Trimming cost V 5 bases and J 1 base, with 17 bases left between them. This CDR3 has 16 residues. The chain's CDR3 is CASSPSRQEKNTEAFF. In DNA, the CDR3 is TGTGCCAGCAGCCCAAGTAGGCAGGAGAAGAACACTGAAGCTTTCTTT.

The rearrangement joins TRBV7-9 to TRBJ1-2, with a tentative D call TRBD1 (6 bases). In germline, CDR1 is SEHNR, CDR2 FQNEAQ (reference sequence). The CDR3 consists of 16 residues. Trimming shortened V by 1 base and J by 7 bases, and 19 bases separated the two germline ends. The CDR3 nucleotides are TGTGCCAGCAGCTTAGGAAGGGGGACCCGGGTTAGTGGCTACACCTTC. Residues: CASSLGRGTRVSGYTF.

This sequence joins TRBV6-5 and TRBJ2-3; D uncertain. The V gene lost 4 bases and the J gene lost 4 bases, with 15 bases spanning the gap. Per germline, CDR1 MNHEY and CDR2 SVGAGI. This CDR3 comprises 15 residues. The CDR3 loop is CASSWASVLADTQYF. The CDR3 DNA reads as TGTGCCAGCAGTTGGGCCTCGGTGTTGGCAGATACGCAGTATTTT.

The CDR3 DNA follows: TGTGCCAGCAGTTTATCGCGGGCCCCTGGAAACACCATATATTTT. Translated, it gives CASSLSRAPGNTIYF. The rearrangement links TRBV27 to TRBJ1-3; D gene uncertain. Trimming removed 0 bases at V and 2 bases at J, with 8 bases between. This CDR3 contains 15 residues. CDR1 and CDR2 from the germline V gene are MNHEY and SMNVEV (reference sequence).

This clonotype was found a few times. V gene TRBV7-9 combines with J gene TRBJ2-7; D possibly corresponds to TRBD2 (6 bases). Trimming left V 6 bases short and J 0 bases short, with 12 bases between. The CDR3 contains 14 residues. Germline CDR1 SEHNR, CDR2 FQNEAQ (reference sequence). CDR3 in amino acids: CASRKGGTSYEQYF. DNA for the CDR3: TGTGCCAGCAGAAAGGGCGGGACCTCCTACGAGCAGTACTTC.

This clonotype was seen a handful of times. The CDR3 DNA reads as TGCGCCAGCAGCCAGCCTGGGGACGAGCAGTACTTC. Protein: CASSQPGDEQYF. The chain carries TRBV5-1 and TRBJ2-7, with D unclear. Trimming shortened V by 4 bases and J by 5 bases, and 10 bases separated the two germline ends. The CDR3 extends over 12 amino acids. The germline gives CDR1 SGHRS, CDR2 YFSETQ. The entire variable domain, with the rest obtained from reference TRBV5-1 and TRBJ2-7, is as follows: KAGVTQTPRYLIKTRGQQVTLSCSPISGHRSVSWYQQTPGQGLQFLFEYFSETQRNKGNFPGRFSGRQFSNSRSEMNVSTLELGDSALYLCASSQPGDEQYFGPGTRLTVT.

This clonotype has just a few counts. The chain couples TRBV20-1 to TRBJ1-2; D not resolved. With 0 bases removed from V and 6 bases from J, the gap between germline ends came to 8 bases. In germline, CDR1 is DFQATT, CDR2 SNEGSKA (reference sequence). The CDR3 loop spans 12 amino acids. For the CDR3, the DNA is TGCAGTGCTAGAGATATGAGGGATGGCTACACCTTC. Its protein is CSARDMRDGYTF.

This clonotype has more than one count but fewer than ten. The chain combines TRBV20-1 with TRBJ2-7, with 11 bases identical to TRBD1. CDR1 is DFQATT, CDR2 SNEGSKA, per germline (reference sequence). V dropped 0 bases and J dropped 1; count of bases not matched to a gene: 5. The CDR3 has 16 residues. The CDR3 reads CSARDMGQGESYEQYF. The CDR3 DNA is TGCAGTGCTAGAGATATGGGACAGGGGGAATCCTACGAGCAGTACTTC.

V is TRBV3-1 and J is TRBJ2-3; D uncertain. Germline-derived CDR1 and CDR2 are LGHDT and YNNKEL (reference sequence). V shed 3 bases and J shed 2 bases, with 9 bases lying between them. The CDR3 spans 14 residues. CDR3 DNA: TGTGCCAGCAGCCACCTGTGGGCCACAGATACGCAGTATTTT. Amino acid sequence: CASSHLWATDTQYF.

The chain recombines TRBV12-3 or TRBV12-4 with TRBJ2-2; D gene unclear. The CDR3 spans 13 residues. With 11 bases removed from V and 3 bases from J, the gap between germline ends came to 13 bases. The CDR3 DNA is TGTGCCTCCCGAGAAGTCTACACCGGGGAGCTGTTTTTT. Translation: CASREVYTGELFF.

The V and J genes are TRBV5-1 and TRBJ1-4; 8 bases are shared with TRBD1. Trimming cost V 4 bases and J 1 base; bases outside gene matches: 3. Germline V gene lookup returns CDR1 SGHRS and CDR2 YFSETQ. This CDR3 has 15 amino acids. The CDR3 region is CASSTGTGTNEKLFF. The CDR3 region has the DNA TGCGCCAGCAGCACGGGGACAGGAACTAATGAAAAACTGTTTTTT.

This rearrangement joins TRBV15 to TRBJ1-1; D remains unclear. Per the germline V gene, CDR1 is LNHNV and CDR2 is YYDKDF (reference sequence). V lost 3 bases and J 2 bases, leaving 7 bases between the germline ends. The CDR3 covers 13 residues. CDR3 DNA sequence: TGTGCCACCAGCAGGGCCAGCAACACTGAAGCTTTCTTT. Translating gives CATSRASNTEAFF. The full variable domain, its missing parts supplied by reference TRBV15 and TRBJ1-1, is DAMVIQNPRYQVTQFGKPVTLSCSQTLNHNVMYWYQQKSSQAPKLLFHYYDKDFNNEADTPDNFQSRRPNTSFCFLDIRSPGLGDTAMYLCATSRASNTEAFFGQGTRLTVV.

CDR3 in amino acids: CSVEGGGSEQFF. For the CDR3, the DNA is TGCAGCGTTGAAGGGGGCGGGAGCGAGCAGTTCTTC. The chain couples TRBV29-1 to TRBJ2-1; 7 bases are a match to TRBD2. Germline CDR1 SQVTM, CDR2 ANQGSEA. There are 12 residues in the CDR3. V shed 1 base and J 10 bases; nucleotides not matched to a gene: 4.

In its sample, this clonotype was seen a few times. The CDR3 nucleotides are TGCAGCGTGGCCAAGGGACTTTACAATGAGCAGTTCTTC. Its translation is CSVAKGLYNEQFF. The rearrangement uses TRBV29-1 and TRBJ2-1, with D tentatively TRBD2 (6 bases). Trimming left V 6 bases short and J 4 bases short, with 13 bases between. The CDR3 loop spans 13 amino acids. Germline V gene lookup returns CDR1 SQVTM and CDR2 ANQGSEA.

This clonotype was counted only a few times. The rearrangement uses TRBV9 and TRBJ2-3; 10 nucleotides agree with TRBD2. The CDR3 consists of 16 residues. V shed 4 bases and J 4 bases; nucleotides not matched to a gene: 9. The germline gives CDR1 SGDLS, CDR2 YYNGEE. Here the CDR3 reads CASSTSSGRMADTQYF. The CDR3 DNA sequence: TGTGCCAGCAGCACTTCTAGCGGGAGAATGGCAGATACGCAGTATTTT.

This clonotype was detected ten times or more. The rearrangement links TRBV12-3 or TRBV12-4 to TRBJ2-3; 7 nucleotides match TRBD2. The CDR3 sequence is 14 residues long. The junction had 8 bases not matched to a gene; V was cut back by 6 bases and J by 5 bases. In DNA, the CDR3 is TGTGCCAGCAGCCGCCGGACTAGGGGAGATACGCAGTATTTT. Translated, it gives CASSRRTRGDTQYF.

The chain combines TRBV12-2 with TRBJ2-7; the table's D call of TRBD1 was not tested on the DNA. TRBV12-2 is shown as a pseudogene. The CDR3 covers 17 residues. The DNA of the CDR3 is TGTGCAAGTCGCTTGACCCCGGGAGGCGCCCAGCTCTACGAGCAGTACTTC. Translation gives CASRLTPGGAQLYEQYF.

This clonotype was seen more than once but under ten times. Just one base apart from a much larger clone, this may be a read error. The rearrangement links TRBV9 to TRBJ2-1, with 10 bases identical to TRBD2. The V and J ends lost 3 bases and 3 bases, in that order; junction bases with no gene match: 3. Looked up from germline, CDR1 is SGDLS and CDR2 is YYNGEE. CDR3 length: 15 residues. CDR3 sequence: CASSGGLAVYNEQFF. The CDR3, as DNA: TGTGCCAGCAGCGGAGGACTAGCGGTCTACAATGAGCAGTTCTTC.

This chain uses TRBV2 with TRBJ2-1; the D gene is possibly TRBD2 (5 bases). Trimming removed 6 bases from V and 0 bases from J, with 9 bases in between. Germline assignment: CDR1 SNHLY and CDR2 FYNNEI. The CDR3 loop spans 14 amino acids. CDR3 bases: TGTGCCAGCAGGGAGGTTAGCTCCTACAATGAGCAGTTCTTC. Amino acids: CASREVSSYNEQFF.

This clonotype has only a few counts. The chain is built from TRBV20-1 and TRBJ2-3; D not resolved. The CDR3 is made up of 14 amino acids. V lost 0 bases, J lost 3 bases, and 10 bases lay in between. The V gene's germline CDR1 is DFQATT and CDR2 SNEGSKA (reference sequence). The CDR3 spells CSAREWSGTDTQYF. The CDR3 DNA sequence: TGCAGTGCTAGAGAGTGGTCGGGTACAGATACGCAGTATTTT.

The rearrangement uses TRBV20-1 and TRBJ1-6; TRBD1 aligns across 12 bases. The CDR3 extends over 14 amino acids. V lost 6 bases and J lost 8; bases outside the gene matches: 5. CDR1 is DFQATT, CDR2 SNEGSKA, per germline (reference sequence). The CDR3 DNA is TGCAGTGCCCCAGGGACAGGGGGCGATTCACCCCTCCACTTT. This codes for CSAPGTGGDSPLHF.